The 7 T cell receptor beta chains given below trace back to one sample, sequenced in a study of shared clonotypes between healthy human individuals. This table comes from immunoSEQ multiplex PCR, and its TCRdb copy is limited to in-frame clones, with some not included. This repertoire shows about 820,000 clones, 90% to 95% found once; its top ten account for less than 25%. Cells designated naive CD8 were CD45RO-negative and were positively selected for CCR7, with terminally differentiated effector memory CD45RA+ cells excluded. Sample: naive CD8+ T cells sorted from blood. These receptors all stem from a man aged 30-40 years in good health.

The V call is TRBV19, the J call TRBJ2-2, with 8 bases aligning to TRBD1. CDR3 length equals 16 residues. The germline V gene has CDR1 LNHDA and CDR2 SQIVND (reference sequence). Trimming cost V 6 bases and J 8 bases; bases outside gene matches: 14. The CDR3, as DNA: TGTGCCAGTAGCCAATATCCAGGGGGCAGTACTGGGGAGCTGTTTTTT. This sequence encodes CASSQYPGGSTGELFF.

V gene TRBV4-1 combines with J gene TRBJ2-7; no clear D gene. Germline loops: CDR1 MGHRA, CDR2 YSYEKL. Trimming cost V 0 bases and J 5 bases, with 14 bases left between them. The CDR3 consists of 15 residues. The CDR3 loop is CASSQEGYYSDEQYF. The CDR3 coding sequence is TGCGCCAGCAGCCAAGAGGGCTACTATTCCGACGAGCAGTACTTC.

The chain links TRBV10-2 to TRBJ2-7; D unclear. Germline V gene sequence: CDR1 WSHSY, CDR2 SAAADI. V was shortened by 8 bases and J by 4 bases, with 21 bases between the two germline ends. The CDR3 is 15 amino acids. CDR3: CASRPSRIYPYEQYF. DNA of the CDR3: TGCGCCAGCCGACCCTCTCGGATATACCCGTACGAGCAGTACTTC.

The V gene is TRBV15, the J gene TRBJ2-1; perhaps TRBD2 as D (5 bases). The CDR3 is 17 residues long. CDR1 and CDR2 (germline): LNHNV, YYDKDF (reference sequence). V shed 2 bases and J shed 3 bases, with 17 bases lying between them. The CDR3 DNA reads as TGTGCCACCAGCAGACCCCAGCGAGCTAGCTACTACAATGAGCAGTTCTTC. It specifies CATSRPQRASYYNEQFF.

This chain joins TRBV30 and TRBJ1-5, with 7 bases that match TRBD1. This CDR3 comprises 14 residues. Looked up from germline, CDR1 is GTSNPN and CDR2 is SVGIG (reference sequence). Losses at the gene ends were 4 bases for V and 7 bases for J; bases not matched to a gene: 10. Here the CDR3 DNA reads TGTGCCTGGACCTCCTGGCAGGGGGGACAGCCCCAGCATTTT. Residues: CAWTSWQGGQPQHF.

The chain joins TRBV19 to TRBJ2-1; 10 nucleotides agree with TRBD2. The CDR3 sequence is 16 residues long. V was pared by 2 bases and J by 7 bases, with 8 bases of the junction left unmatched. Germline CDR1 and CDR2: LNHDA and SQIVND (reference sequence). The chain's CDR3 is CASSILLAGAGNEQFF. CDR3 coding DNA: TGTGCCAGTAGTATACTTCTAGCGGGAGCAGGGAATGAGCAGTTCTTC.

This chain connects TRBV29-1 to TRBJ1-1; D gene ambiguous. This CDR3 contains 14 residues. The V end lost 6 bases, the J end lost 0 bases, and 14 bases lay between the germline ends. CDR1 is SQVTM, CDR2 ANQGSEA, per germline. The chain's CDR3 is CSVDSDGLNTEAFF. The CDR3 nucleotides read TGCAGCGTGGATAGTGACGGGTTGAACACTGAAGCTTTCTTT.